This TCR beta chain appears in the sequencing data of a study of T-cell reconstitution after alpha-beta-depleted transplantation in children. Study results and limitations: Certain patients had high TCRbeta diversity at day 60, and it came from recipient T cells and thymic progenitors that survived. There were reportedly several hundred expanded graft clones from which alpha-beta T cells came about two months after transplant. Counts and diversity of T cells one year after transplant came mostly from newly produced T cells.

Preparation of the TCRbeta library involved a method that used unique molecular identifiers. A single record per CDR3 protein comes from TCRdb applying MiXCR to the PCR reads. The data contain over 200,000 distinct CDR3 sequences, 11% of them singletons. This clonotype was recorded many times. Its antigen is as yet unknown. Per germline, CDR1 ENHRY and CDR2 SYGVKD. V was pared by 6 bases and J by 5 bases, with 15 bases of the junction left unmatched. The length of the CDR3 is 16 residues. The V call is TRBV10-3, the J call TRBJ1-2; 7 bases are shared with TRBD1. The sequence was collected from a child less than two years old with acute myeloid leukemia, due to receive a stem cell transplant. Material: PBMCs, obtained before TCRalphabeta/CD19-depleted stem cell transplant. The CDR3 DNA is TGTGCCATCAGCCCAGTAGGGACAGAGCCTTCTTATGGCTACACCTTC. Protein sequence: CAISPVGTEPSYGYTF.